This T cell receptor beta chain stems from a study of cytotoxic CD8 clonotypes in ibrutinib-treated CLL. Background on the study: Across samples, productive templates numbered more than 200,000 and productive rearrangements reached over 90,000 on average. Notes on the study in general: Sample timing was unmatched between remission and later-progressing patients; lymph nodes unstudied.

Notes on this clone: The antigen is undetermined.

For TCR beta libraries, approximately 2 micrograms of genomic DNA were obtained from cryopreserved PBMCs. Sequencing was performed with immunoSEQ multiplex PCR; in TCRdb, only in-frame clones are kept and a portion is missing. This sample has nearly 50,000 clones, with roughly 57% found just once. The V end was cut by 2 bases, the J end by 3 bases, with 7 bases between. The CDR3 is made up of 13 amino acids. Germline CDR1 is SGHAT and CDR2 is FQNNGV. The sample in question was PBMCs, obtained after 24 months of ibrutinib treatment. The V gene is TRBV11-2, the J gene TRBJ1-1; no definite D call. The sequence was collected from a human donor with chronic lymphocytic leukemia. This CDR3 reads CASSLYKDTEAFF. The CDR3 nucleotides are TGTGCCAGCAGCTTATATAAGGACACTGAAGCTTTCTTT.